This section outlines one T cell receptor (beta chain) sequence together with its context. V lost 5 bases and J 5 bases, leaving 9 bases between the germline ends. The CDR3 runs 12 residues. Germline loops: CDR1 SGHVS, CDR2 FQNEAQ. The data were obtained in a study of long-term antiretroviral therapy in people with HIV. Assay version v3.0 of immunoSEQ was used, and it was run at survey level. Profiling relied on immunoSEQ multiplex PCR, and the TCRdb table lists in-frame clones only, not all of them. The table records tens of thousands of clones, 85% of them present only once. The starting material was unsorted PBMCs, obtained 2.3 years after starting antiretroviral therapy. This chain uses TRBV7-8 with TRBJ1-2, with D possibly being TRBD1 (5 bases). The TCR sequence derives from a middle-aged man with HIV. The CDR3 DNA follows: TGTGCCAGCAGCCTACAGGATTATGGCTACACCTTC. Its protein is CASSLQDYGYTF.